Listed here are 12 T cell receptor beta chains from one sample, sequenced in a study of identical twins. TCRdb recomputed calls from the 5' RACE reads with MiXCR, one row per CDR3 protein. The sample comprises 550,000 to 700,000 distinct CDR3 sequences, around a tenth of which are singletons, and around 3% rests with the top ten. The data were also submitted as part of a second study, on yellow fever vaccine responses in identical twins.

Sequencing was carried out using PBMCs. These TCRs come from a woman aged 18-29 years in good health.

This clonotype was seen at least ten times. The V and J genes are TRBV7-6 and TRBJ2-1, with D perhaps given as TRBD1 or TRBD2 (5 bases each). Germline CDR1 and CDR2: SGHVS and FNYEAQ. This CDR3 region has 17 residues. V was pared by 5 bases and J by 3 bases, with 20 bases between. The CDR3 loop is CASSPHHRDPVYNEQFF. CDR3 DNA: TGTGCCAGCAGCCCACACCACCGGGACCCTGTCTACAATGAGCAGTTCTTC.

The chain joins TRBV20-1 to TRBJ2-3; TRBD2 agrees at 9 bases. The V gene's germline CDR1 is DFQATT and CDR2 SNEGSKA (reference sequence). Trimming removed 2 bases from V and 2 bases from J; junction bases left unmatched: 8. The CDR3 loop spans 16 amino acids. CDR3 amino acids: CSARLAGKVNTDTQYF. The CDR3 DNA sequence: TGCAGTGCTAGACTAGCGGGAAAGGTGAACACAGATACGCAGTATTTT.

This clonotype was found a few times. The chain has TRBV12-3 or TRBV12-4 and TRBJ2-3; a possible D gene is TRBD2 (6 bases). The CDR3 runs 15 residues. The V gene lost 3 bases and the J gene lost 5 bases, with 15 bases spanning the gap. The CDR3 protein is CASSFSEGLKDTQYF. In DNA form, the CDR3 reads TGTGCCAGCAGTTTCTCGGAGGGCCTAAAAGATACGCAGTATTTT.

This clonotype was detected a few times. The chain joins TRBV2 to TRBJ1-6, with D uncertain. The CDR3 covers 16 residues. Trimming took 4 bases from V and 0 from J, leaving 10 bases between them. Germline V gene data show CDR1 as SNHLY and CDR2 as FYNNEI. In DNA form, the CDR3 reads TGTGCCAGCAGTGTGGCAGCGGGCTCCTATAATTCACCCCTCCACTTT. This sequence encodes CASSVAAGSYNSPLHF.

This chain uses TRBV5-1 with TRBJ2-2; D call uncertain. V shed 0 bases and J shed 4 bases, with 7 bases lying between them. CDR3 length: 14 amino acids. Germline loops: CDR1 SGHRS, CDR2 YFSETQ. This chain's CDR3 is CASSLGYGTGELFF. In DNA, the CDR3 is TGCGCCAGCAGCTTGGGGTATGGCACCGGGGAGCTGTTTTTT.

V and J are TRBV11-2 and TRBJ2-7, with TRBD1 matching over 11 bases. CDR3 size: 19 residues. The germline V gene encodes CDR1 SGHAT and CDR2 FQNNGV. V dropped 5 bases and J dropped 2; count of bases not matched to a gene: 17. CDR3 in amino acids: CASSQFVQLPGQGAYEQYF. The CDR3 DNA follows: TGTGCCAGCAGCCAATTCGTACAATTACCGGGACAGGGGGCCTACGAGCAGTACTTC.

This clonotype was counted many times. The rearrangement uses TRBV27 and TRBJ2-3; D might be TRBD2 (5 bases). CDR1 is MNHEY and CDR2 is SMNVEV in the germline V gene (reference sequence). Trimming took off 1 base at V and 0 bases at J, with 5 bases between the two ends. The CDR3 is 14 residues long. The CDR3 here is CASSLWTSTDTQYF. CDR3 coding DNA: TGTGCCAGCAGTTTATGGACTAGCACAGATACGCAGTATTTT.

This clonotype was found many times. The rearrangement links TRBV10-3 to TRBJ2-3, with no clear D. Germline CDR1 ENHRY, CDR2 SYGVKD. This CDR3 has 14 amino acids. V gave up 7 bases and J gave up 0 bases, with 11 bases separating them. CDR3 in amino acids: CAIMSGQSTDTQYF. CDR3 nucleotide sequence: TGTGCCATCATGTCCGGCCAGAGCACAGATACGCAGTATTTT.

This clonotype was seen ten or more times. This sequence joins TRBV7-2 and TRBJ2-7; D is unresolved. V shed 1 base and J shed 2 bases, with 9 bases lying between them. From germline, CDR1 is SGHTA and CDR2 FQGNSA. This CDR3 has 14 residues. The DNA of the CDR3 is TGTGCCAGCAGCTTAGACGACCCTACCTACGAGCAGTACTTC. This translates into CASSLDDPTYEQYF.

The V call is TRBV5-1, the J call TRBJ2-1; 7 nucleotides line up with TRBD2. The length of the CDR3 is 15 residues. Trimming removed 0 bases from V and 8 bases from J; junction bases left unmatched: 8. Germline CDR1 and CDR2: SGHRS and YFSETQ. The CDR3 here is CASSLEAGGRDEQFF. CDR3 nucleotide sequence: TGCGCCAGCAGCTTGGAAGCCGGAGGGAGGGATGAGCAGTTCTTC. The full variable domain, in which reference TRBV5-1 and TRBJ2-1 provide the parts outside the CDR3, is KAGVTQTPRYLIKTRGQQVTLSCSPISGHRSVSWYQQTPGQGLQFLFEYFSETQRNKGNFPGRFSGRQFSNSRSEMNVSTLELGDSALYLCASSLEAGGRDEQFFGPGTRLTVL.

The rearrangement joins TRBV2 to TRBJ2-7, with 9 bases identical to TRBD1. This CDR3 has 15 amino acids. The V gene's germline CDR1 is SNHLY and CDR2 FYNNEI. V trimming: 4 bases; J trimming: 0 bases; junction bases outside the gene matches: 4. This CDR3 is CASSADRGFSYEQYF. CDR3 sequence (DNA): TGTGCCAGCAGTGCTGACAGGGGGTTCTCCTACGAGCAGTACTTC.

Many counts were recorded for this clonotype. DNA of the CDR3: TGTGCCAGCGGGCTCCGAAAGCCGGGACAGGGGTTCAGCACAGATACGCAGTATTTT. This translates into CASGLRKPGQGFSTDTQYF. The V call is TRBV6-2 or TRBV6-3, the J call TRBJ2-3, with 10 bases that match TRBD1. V was pared by 8 bases and J by 0 bases, with 17 bases of the junction left unmatched. CDR1 MNHEY and CDR2 SVGEGT come from the germline V gene. This CDR3 spans 19 amino acids.